The next 18 T cell receptor beta chains were all read from a single sample in a study of blood T cell repertoires in COVID-19. Data came from immunoSEQ multiplex PCR; TCRdb stores just in-frame clones and leaves some out. The sample yields about 240,000 clones, about 91% seen once. What was sequenced was PBMCs or T cells enriched from blood (not recorded which). The receptors were sampled from a woman in her twenties or thirties with acute COVID-19.

The chain links TRBV6-5 to TRBJ1-1; D remains unclear. V gave up 5 bases and J gave up 1 base, with 14 bases separating them. The CDR3 runs to 15 residues. Germline V gives CDR1 MNHEY, CDR2 SVGAGI. CDR3 sequence: CASSRRSTGNTEAFF. CDR3 DNA: TGTGCCAGCAGTAGGAGGAGTACGGGGAACACTGAAGCTTTCTTT.

The chain is built from TRBV3-1 (or the pseudogene TRBV3-2) and TRBJ2-7; D gene unclear. With 2 bases removed from V and 6 bases from J, the gap between germline ends came to 14 bases. CDR3 length equals 14 residues. Germline V gene lookup returns CDR1 LGHDT and CDR2 YNNKEL (reference sequence). The CDR3 DNA is TGTGCCAGCAGCCAAAGCCCCACAGCCTTCGAGCAGTACTTC. Translated: CASSQSPTAFEQYF.

The rearrangement joins TRBV27 to TRBJ2-1, with D perhaps matching TRBD2 (5 bases). Germline CDR1 reads MNHEY; CDR2 reads SMNVEV (reference sequence). V was cut by 4 bases and J by 2 bases, with 12 bases left in between. The CDR3 is made up of 15 amino acids. The chain's CDR3 is CASSSDLTPYNEQFF. Here the CDR3 DNA reads TGTGCCAGCAGTTCGGACTTGACCCCCTACAATGAGCAGTTCTTC.

This chain connects TRBV5-1 to TRBJ2-7, with 9 bases fitting TRBD1. The CDR3 sequence is 15 residues long. CDR1 is SGHRS, CDR2 YFSETQ, per germline. The V segment lost 1 base and the J segment 9 bases; nucleotides outside the gene matches: 11. CDR3 sequence (DNA): TGCGCCAGCAGCTTGAGCCGGGACAGGGAATCTGTGCAGTACTTC. This sequence encodes CASSLSRDRESVQYF.

The chain links TRBV29-1 to TRBJ1-5; unclear D gene. The CDR3 is 13 residues long. CDR1 is SQVTM, CDR2 ANQGSEA, per germline. V lost 4 bases and J lost 0, with 7 bases in between. The CDR3 DNA sequence: TGCAGCGTTGGTTCAGTTAGCAATCAGCCCCAGCATTTT. It is translated as CSVGSVSNQPQHF.

Only one count was recorded for this clone. The chain carries TRBV11-1 and TRBJ2-4; 9 nucleotides line up with TRBD1. The CDR3 totals 16 residues. With 5 bases clipped from V and 0 bases from J, the junction kept 5 bases outside the gene matches. CDR1 is SGHAT, CDR2 FQDESV, per germline (reference sequence). The CDR3 protein is CASSQGQGLAKNIQYF. In DNA, the CDR3 is TGTGCCAGCAGCCAGGGACAGGGTCTAGCCAAAAACATTCAGTACTTC.

The rearrangement joins TRBV4-1 to TRBJ1-2, with TRBD1 matching 8 bases. V was clipped by 4 bases and J by 0 bases; unmatched bases: 16. The CDR3 length is 19 residues. Germline V gene sequence: CDR1 MGHRA, CDR2 YSYEKL. The CDR3 protein is CASSPQPRDRQVTNYGYTF. The DNA of the CDR3 is TGCGCCAGCAGCCCCCAACCTCGGGACAGGCAAGTTACTAACTATGGCTACACCTTC.

This clone was detected only once. The chain recombines TRBV6-5 with TRBJ1-3; D is ambiguous. V was trimmed by 4 bases and J by 0 bases, leaving 10 bases between them. Germline values: CDR1 MNHEY, CDR2 SVGAGI. There are 15 residues in the CDR3. The CDR3 DNA sequence: TGTGCCAGCAGTTCACCCACGGGCTCTGGAAACACCATATATTTT. This encodes CASSSPTGSGNTIYF.

The chain uses TRBV6-5 and TRBJ2-2; D possibly corresponds to TRBD2 (5 bases). V lost 6 bases and J lost 3, with 11 bases in between. This CDR3 is 14 amino acids long. The germline V gene encodes CDR1 MNHEY and CDR2 SVGAGI. In DNA form, the CDR3 reads TGTGCCAGCAGGCCCGGGGTCTACACCGGGGAGCTGTTTTTT. It codes for CASRPGVYTGELFF.

The genes are TRBV14 and TRBJ1-1; TRBD1 agrees at 7 bases. V gave up 0 bases and J gave up 0 bases; unmatched junction bases: 7. The CDR3 is 17 amino acids. The V gene's germline CDR1 is SGHDN and CDR2 FVKESK. CDR3 sequence reads: CASSQDWTGLMNTEAFF. The CDR3 nucleotides read TGTGCCAGCAGCCAAGATTGGACAGGACTTATGAACACTGAAGCTTTCTTT.

The chain carries TRBV11-2 and TRBJ1-1, with 8 bases fitting TRBD1. V gave up 5 bases and J gave up 6 bases; unmatched junction bases: 8. This CDR3 has 14 amino acids. Germline V lookup: CDR1 SGHAT, CDR2 FQNNGV. As DNA, the CDR3 is TGTGCCAGCAGCCTGACACAGGGGGTCGCTGAAGCTTTCTTT. Encoded protein: CASSLTQGVAEAFF.

The chain recombines TRBV4-3 with TRBJ1-4, with TRBD1 identical over 8 bases. V was pared by 2 bases and J by 4 bases, with 12 bases of the junction left unmatched. Germline V lookup: CDR1 LGHNA, CDR2 YSLEER. The CDR3 totals 18 residues. The CDR3 sequence is CASSQNRLRGLINEKLFF. The CDR3 DNA is TGCGCCAGCAGCCAAAACCGCCTCAGGGGGCTTATTAATGAAAAACTGTTTTTT.

The V gene is TRBV10-3, the J gene TRBJ2-7; 11 positions agree with TRBD2. The CDR3 totals 15 residues. Germline V gene lookup returns CDR1 ENHRY and CDR2 SYGVKD. The V gene end was trimmed by 8 bases and the J gene end by 5 bases; junction bases not matched to a gene: 11. CDR3 sequence reads: CAIWEGSGGADEQYF. In DNA form, the CDR3 reads TGTGCCATCTGGGAGGGTAGCGGGGGGGCAGACGAGCAGTACTTC.

The chain couples TRBV4-1 to TRBJ1-5; D unresolved. From germline, CDR1 is MGHRA and CDR2 YSYEKL. Trimming stripped 4 bases from V and 2 bases from J, with 6 bases between. The CDR3 is made up of 13 amino acids. The chain's CDR3 is CASSPTGNQPQHF. The CDR3 nucleotides read TGCGCCAGCAGCCCCACAGGCAATCAGCCCCAGCATTTT.

J is TRBJ2-5 and V is TRBV6-2 or TRBV6-3; D is unresolved. Germline CDR1 and CDR2: MNHEY and SVGEGT. The CDR3 has 14 residues. V was trimmed by 4 bases and J by 3 bases, leaving 12 bases between them. The chain's CDR3 is CASSSLRVEETQYF. The CDR3 DNA reads as TGTGCCAGCAGTTCCCTCCGGGTCGAAGAGACCCAGTACTTC.

The chain carries TRBV19 and TRBJ1-5, with a possible D match to TRBD1 (6 bases). From germline, CDR1 is LNHDA and CDR2 SQIVND (reference sequence). The CDR3 is 14 residues long. Trimming took 4 bases from V and 5 from J, leaving 12 bases between them. The CDR3 DNA reads as TGTGCCAGTAGTACCGGACAGACAGATCAGCCCCAGCATTTT. Translated: CASSTGQTDQPQHF.

This rearrangement joins TRBV27 to TRBJ1-3, with D perhaps TRBD1 (5 bases). The V gene's germline CDR1 is MNHEY and CDR2 SMNVEV (reference sequence). V lost 0 bases, J lost 2 bases, and 11 bases lay in between. The CDR3 consists of 16 residues. This CDR3 reads CASSLSWGGAGNTIYF. CDR3 nucleotide sequence: TGTGCCAGCAGTTTATCCTGGGGGGGGGCTGGAAACACCATATATTTT.

The chain carries TRBV12-3 or TRBV12-4 and TRBJ1-2; TRBD1 is a possible D gene (6 bases). The CDR3 loop spans 13 amino acids. Deletions cut 7 bases from V and 0 bases from J, with 9 bases between. The DNA for the CDR3 is TGTGCCAGCATACAGGGCCCTAACTATGGCTACACCTTC. Translated: CASIQGPNYGYTF.